This TCR beta chain is drawn from a study of tumor-infiltrating lymphocytes in primary liver carcinoma. As for the study in general: Patients were men and women aged 30 to 69 years. The study reported T1-T3 N0M0 tumors spanning 4.2 to 10 cm. Study-wide findings and caveats: Blood's top-250-clone fraction was significantly lower than that of tumors (p = 0.039).

In the case of this clonotype: Its specificity is unknown.

Synthesis of TCR beta cDNA was carried out from 500 ng total RNA with a constant-region primer. Three rounds of nested multiplex PCR with slightly modified ARM-PCR produced TCR beta libraries. TCRdb analysed the multiplex PCR reads with MiXCR anew, one entry per CDR3 protein. Of about 200,000 distinct CDR3 sequences listed, roughly 61% are singletons. In addition to blood RNA drawn from unsorted whole blood, germline DNA was extracted. The clonotype originates from a woman aged 55-75 years with primary liver carcinoma and hepatitis B virus infection. Sequenced: peripheral blood.

CDR3 protein: CASSLAHGSGELFF. The CDR3 DNA reads as TGTGCCAGCAGTTTAGCGCACGGTTCCGGGGAGCTGTTTTTT. This rearrangement joins TRBV12-3 or TRBV12-4 to TRBJ2-2; D is undetermined. The V end lost 0 bases, the J end lost 6 bases, and 8 bases lay between the germline ends. This CDR3 spans 14 amino acids.